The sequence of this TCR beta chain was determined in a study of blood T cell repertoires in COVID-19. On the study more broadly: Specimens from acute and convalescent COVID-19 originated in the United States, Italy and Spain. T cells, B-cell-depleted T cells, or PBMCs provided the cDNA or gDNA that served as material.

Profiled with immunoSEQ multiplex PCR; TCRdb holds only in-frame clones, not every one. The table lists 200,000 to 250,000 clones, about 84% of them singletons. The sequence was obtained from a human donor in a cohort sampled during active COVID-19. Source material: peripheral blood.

The CDR3 loop reads CSATGDYGYTF. As DNA, the CDR3 is TGCAGTGCTACAGGGGACTATGGCTACACCTTC. The chain employs TRBV20-1 and TRBJ1-2; a weak D match, TRBD1 (6 bases). The CDR3 spans 11 residues. The V end lost 4 bases, the J end lost 3 bases, and 6 bases lay between the germline ends. Germline CDR1 and CDR2: DFQATT and SNEGSKA (reference sequence).